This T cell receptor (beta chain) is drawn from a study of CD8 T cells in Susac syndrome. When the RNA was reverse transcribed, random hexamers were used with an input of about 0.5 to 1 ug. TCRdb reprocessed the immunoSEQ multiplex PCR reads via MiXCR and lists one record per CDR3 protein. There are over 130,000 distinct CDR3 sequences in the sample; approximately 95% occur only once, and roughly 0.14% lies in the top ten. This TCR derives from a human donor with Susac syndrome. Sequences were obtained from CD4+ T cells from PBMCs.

The CDR3 nucleotides are TGCGCCAGCAGCCAAGGACTAGCGGGAGGCTACGAGCAGTACTTC. Encoded protein: CASSQGLAGGYEQYF. V is TRBV4-1 and J is TRBJ2-7, with TRBD2 identical over 13 bases. Trimming cost V 1 base and J 3 bases; bases outside gene matches: 0. The CDR3 runs to 15 residues. In germline, CDR1 is MGHRA, CDR2 YSYEKL.